These 11 T cell receptor beta chains were sequenced from one sample in a study of blood T cell repertoires in COVID-19. The repertoire was sequenced with immunoSEQ multiplex PCR; TCRdb's copy has only in-frame clones and lacks some. The data hold 90,000 to 100,000 clones, with around 84% observed a single time. Input material: peripheral blood. These receptors all stem from a woman aged 60 to 75 with acute or convalescent COVID-19.

A single count supports this clone. The V call is TRBV19, the J call TRBJ1-1, with D maybe TRBD1 (5 bases). The V gene lost 2 bases and the J gene lost 0 bases, with 13 bases spanning the gap. The CDR3 has 16 amino acids. Germline loops: CDR1 LNHDA, CDR2 SQIVND (reference sequence). CDR3 loop: CASSIRSGLLNTEAFF. CDR3 DNA: TGTGCCAGTAGTATACGCTCGGGACTCCTGAACACTGAAGCTTTCTTT.

V usage is TRBV4-2 and J usage is TRBJ2-5; 8 nucleotides agree with TRBD2. Looked up from germline, CDR1 is LGHNA and CDR2 is YNFKEQ. CDR3 size: 15 residues. Losses at the gene ends were 4 bases for V and 4 bases for J; bases not matched to a gene: 8. The CDR3 loop reads CASSPPSRGAETQYF. CDR3 DNA sequence: TGTGCCAGCAGCCCCCCGTCGCGGGGGGCAGAGACCCAGTACTTC.

This clone was observed a handful of times. This chain connects TRBV11-2 to TRBJ2-5; D may be TRBD1 (5 bases). The CDR3 extends over 15 amino acids. Germline V gene sequence: CDR1 SGHAT, CDR2 FQNNGV. V lost 5 bases and J lost 0, with 13 bases in between. CDR3 region: CASSTQTVYQETQYF. The CDR3 DNA is TGTGCCAGCAGCACTCAGACAGTGTACCAAGAGACCCAGTACTTC.

The gene calls are TRBV6-5 and TRBJ1-1; D is unclear. The CDR3 totals 13 residues. V was cut by 4 bases and J by 1 base, with 7 bases left in between. Germline lookup yields CDR1 MNHEY and CDR2 SVGAGI. The CDR3 nucleotides are TGTGCCAGCAGTTCAGACTGGAACACTGAAGCTTTCTTT. Protein sequence: CASSSDWNTEAFF.

This clone appeared a few times. The chain couples TRBV4-3 to TRBJ2-1; 10 nucleotides align to TRBD2. The CDR3 extends over 15 amino acids. The junction had 8 bases not matched to a gene; V was cut back by 0 bases and J by 12 bases. Germline V gene lookup returns CDR1 LGHNA and CDR2 YSLEER. This CDR3 is CASSQDSKRGGRQFF. Here the CDR3 DNA reads TGCGCCAGCAGCCAAGATTCGAAGCGGGGGGGCCGGCAGTTCTTC.

This chain links TRBV5-1 with TRBJ1-4; tentative D call: TRBD1 (5 bases). CDR1 SGHRS and CDR2 YFSETQ come from the germline V gene. V lost 0 bases and J 7 bases, leaving 13 bases between the germline ends. The CDR3 covers 15 residues. The CDR3 protein is CASSLGQGGIEKLFF. CDR3 DNA: TGCGCCAGCAGCTTGGGCCAGGGTGGGATTGAAAAACTGTTTTTT.

This sequence joins TRBV5-1 and TRBJ1-3, with D maybe TRBD1 (6 bases). The CDR3 spans 15 residues. The germline V and J ends were trimmed by 3 bases and 3 bases, with 13 bases remaining between them. Germline-derived CDR1 and CDR2 are SGHRS and YFSETQ. CDR3 nucleotide sequence: TGCGCCAGCAGCTCGACAGGCACCCTTGGAAACACCATATATTTT. This translates into CASSSTGTLGNTIYF. The entire variable domain, with the rest obtained from reference TRBV5-1 and TRBJ1-3, is as follows: KAGVTQTPRYLIKTRGQQVTLSCSPISGHRSVSWYQQTPGQGLQFLFEYFSETQRNKGNFPGRFSGRQFSNSRSEMNVSTLELGDSALYLCASSSTGTLGNTIYFGEGSWLTVV.

V usage is TRBV10-3 and J usage is TRBJ2-3; weak D call: TRBD2 (5 bases). V was pared by 2 bases and J by 8 bases, with 11 bases between. This CDR3 is built from 13 residues. From germline, CDR1 is ENHRY and CDR2 SYGVKD. CDR3 nucleotide sequence: TGTGCCATCAGTGAGGAGCCCGGAGGTACGCAGTATTTT. Protein: CAISEEPGGTQYF.

The chain combines TRBV7-6 with TRBJ1-1; no firm D call. The length of the CDR3 is 14 residues. Trimming stripped 5 bases from V and 0 bases from J, with 10 bases between. Germline V lookup: CDR1 SGHVS, CDR2 FNYEAQ. Here the CDR3 reads CASSPAGMNTEAFF. The CDR3 coding sequence is TGTGCCAGCAGCCCCGCCGGGATGAACACTGAAGCTTTCTTT.

CDR3 sequence reads: CASSRLGQGETPLHF. DNA for the CDR3: TGTGCCAGCAGCCGGCTTGGACAGGGTGAGACACCCCTCCACTTT. This chain joins TRBV7-3 and TRBJ1-6; 8 positions match TRBD1. Germline V gives CDR1 SGHTA, CDR2 FQGTGA. J lost 11 bases, V lost 5 bases, and 11 bases had no gene match. The CDR3 is 15 residues long. The whole variable domain, filled in from reference TRBV7-3 and TRBJ1-6, reads GAGVSQTPSNKVTEKGKYVELRCDPISGHTALYWYRQSLGQGPEFLIYFQGTGAADDSGLPNDRFFAVRPEGSVSTLKIQRTERGDSAVYLCASSRLGQGETPLHFGNGTRLTVT.

This clone appeared a few times. The gene calls are TRBV5-1 and TRBJ2-3, with 16 bases matching TRBD2. Germline CDR1 is SGHRS and CDR2 is YFSETQ. The CDR3 runs 16 residues. The junction had 3 bases not matched to a gene; V was cut back by 4 bases and J by 4 bases. The CDR3, as DNA: TGCGCCAGCAGCACCGGGACTAGCGGGGGGGCAGATACGCAGTATTTT. Protein product: CASSTGTSGGADTQYF. The full variable domain, rest sourced from reference TRBV5-1 and TRBJ2-3, is KAGVTQTPRYLIKTRGQQVTLSCSPISGHRSVSWYQQTPGQGLQFLFEYFSETQRNKGNFPGRFSGRQFSNSRSEMNVSTLELGDSALYLCASSTGTSGGADTQYFGPGTRLTVL.